The 25 T cell receptor beta chains below all came from one sample that was sequenced in a study of T-cell reconstitution after alpha-beta-depleted transplantation in children. For TCRbeta, the library was prepared with unique molecular identifiers. TCRdb reprocessed the PCR reads via MiXCR and lists one record per CDR3 protein. In the table there are about 110,000 distinct CDR3 sequences, roughly 6.1% of which are singletons. The sample consisted of PBMCs, mostly from graft donor cells, taken 360 days after TCRalphabeta/CD19-depleted stem cell transplant. The source is a male patient aged 2 to 10 who had a stem cell transplant for acute lymphoblastic leukemia, so the T cells may come from the graft donor.

This clonotype was recorded at least ten times. The chain has TRBV20-1 and TRBJ2-1; the D gene is possibly TRBD2 (6 bases). Trimming took 6 bases from V and 0 from J, leaving 15 bases between them. Germline CDR1 reads DFQATT; CDR2 reads SNEGSKA (reference sequence). This CDR3 has 15 residues. The CDR3 loop reads CSAITSFSSYNEQFF. The CDR3, as DNA: TGCAGTGCGATCACTAGCTTTAGCTCCTACAATGAGCAGTTCTTC.

This clonotype was seen many times. V usage is TRBV12-5 and J usage is TRBJ2-1; TRBD2 matches at 10 bases. The CDR3 length is 15 residues. From germline, CDR1 is LGHNT and CDR2 FRNRAP. Trimming took 1 base from V and 4 from J; bases not matched to a gene: 1. The CDR3 sequence: CASGLGLAGYNEQFF. The CDR3 DNA reads as TGTGCTAGTGGTTTGGGACTAGCGGGTTACAATGAGCAGTTCTTC.

The rearrangement links TRBV20-1 to TRBJ2-1; D not certain. CDR1 is DFQATT and CDR2 is SNEGSKA in the germline V gene (reference sequence). Trimming took 6 bases from V and 9 from J, leaving 21 bases between them. The CDR3 extends over 14 amino acids. As DNA, the CDR3 is TGCAGTGCCCCGGGTCCTTCCCCCTTGGGTGAGCAGTTCTTC. This codes for CSAPGPSPLGEQFF.

This clonotype was counted at least ten times. V and J are TRBV29-1 and TRBJ2-1; tentatively, D is TRBD2 (6 bases). The CDR3 sequence is 13 residues long. Germline V gives CDR1 SQVTM, CDR2 ANQGSEA. With 7 bases removed from V and 4 bases from J, the gap between germline ends came to 14 bases. The CDR3 sequence is CSGRDLNYNEQFF. The CDR3 nucleotides read TGCAGCGGTCGGGACTTAAATTACAATGAGCAGTTCTTC.

The CDR3: CASSLGGEGETQYF. The CDR3 bases are TGTGCCAGCAGCTTGGGAGGGGAAGGAGAGACCCAGTACTTC. The chain couples TRBV13 to TRBJ2-5; 7 bases agree with TRBD2. With V trimmed by 3 bases and J by 4 bases, 5 bases remained unmatched. The CDR3 runs 14 residues. CDR1 and CDR2 (germline): PRHDT, FYEKMQ (reference sequence).

The V and J genes are TRBV27 and TRBJ1-3; the D is unclear. V lost 3 bases, J lost 0 bases, and 9 bases lay in between. Germline V CDR1 and CDR2: MNHEY, SMNVEV (reference sequence). This CDR3 is built from 15 residues. The CDR3 loop reads CASSFGPYSGNTIYF. The CDR3 bases are TGTGCCAGCAGTTTCGGGCCTTACTCTGGAAACACCATATATTTT.

There are a few counts of this clonotype. The chain has TRBV6-6 and TRBJ1-6; D gene unclear. The CDR3 loop spans 11 amino acids. From germline, CDR1 is MNHNY and CDR2 SVGAGI (reference sequence). The V and J ends lost 7 bases and 7 bases respectively, with 5 bases between them. CDR3 coding DNA: TGTGCCAGCAACGGGAATTCACCCCTCCACTTT. It translates to CASNGNSPLHF.

This clonotype was detected ten times or more. The chain couples TRBV5-1 to TRBJ2-7; 8 nucleotides match TRBD2. The trim removed 0 bases at V and 5 bases at J, leaving 1 base unmatched. CDR1 and CDR2 from the germline V gene are SGHRS and YFSETQ. CDR3 length equals 13 residues. The CDR3, as DNA: TGCGCCAGCAGCTTGGAACTAGCGGACGAGCAGTACTTC. Protein: CASSLELADEQYF.

This clonotype was observed a handful of times. CDR3: CASSQLAGGLGEQFF. The CDR3 region has the DNA TGTGCCAGCAGCCAACTAGCGGGGGGGCTCGGAGAGCAGTTCTTC. This chain uses TRBV5-6 with TRBJ2-1, with 13 bases aligning to TRBD2. The CDR3 has 15 residues. Germline CDR1 and CDR2: SGHDT and YYEEEE. J was trimmed by 10 bases and V by 4 bases; bases with no gene match: 8. The complete variable domain, with remaining parts taken from reference TRBV5-6 and TRBJ2-1, reads DAGVTQSPTHLIKTRGQQVTLRCSPKSGHDTVSWYQQALGQGPQFIFQYYEEEERQRGNFPDRFSGHQFPNYSSELNVNALLLGDSALYLCASSQLAGGLGEQFFGPGTRLTVL.

This clonotype was detected only a few times. The genes are TRBV6-1 and TRBJ1-2, with unresolved D. This CDR3 comprises 16 residues. V was cut by 0 bases and J by 4 bases, with 15 bases left in between. Germline loops: CDR1 MNHNS, CDR2 SASEGT. The CDR3 DNA follows: TGTGCCAGCAGTGAAGCCCCGGGCTCCAACCCCTATGGCTACACCTTC. Its translation: CASSEAPGSNPYGYTF.

The rearrangement joins TRBV9 to TRBJ2-3, with D tentatively TRBD2 (5 bases). Germline loops: CDR1 SGDLS, CDR2 YYNGEE. Trimming pared 7 bases from V and 3 bases from J, leaving 9 bases between. The CDR3 covers 12 residues. The CDR3 DNA reads TGTGCCAGCGAGGGCGGTACAGATACGCAGTATTTT. This sequence encodes CASEGGTDTQYF.

This clonotype was seen repeatedly, ten times or more. The chain joins TRBV12-3 or TRBV12-4 to TRBJ1-5; 8 bases map to TRBD1. The CDR3 contains 14 residues. V gave up 3 bases and J gave up 7 bases; unmatched junction bases: 5. CDR3 in amino acids: CASSFGQGGQPQHF. CDR3 nucleotides: TGTGCCAGCAGTTTCGGACAGGGTGGGCAGCCCCAGCATTTT.

This clonotype was observed a few times. The CDR3 spells CASPPPRWDGYTF. The CDR3 nucleotides are TGCGCCAGCCCCCCACCCCGGTGGGATGGCTACACCTTC. This chain connects TRBV5-1 to TRBJ1-2; D is uncertain. V dropped 7 bases and J dropped 6 bases, with 16 bases sitting between them. The CDR3 extends over 13 amino acids. The V gene's germline CDR1 is SGHRS and CDR2 YFSETQ.

This clonotype was detected many times. The chain recombines TRBV9 with TRBJ1-1; D unclear. This CDR3 comprises 13 residues. Germline loops: CDR1 SGDLS, CDR2 YYNGEE. V lost 0 bases to trimming and J lost 3 bases, with 6 bases between them. CDR3 in amino acids: CASSVETHTEAFF. DNA for the CDR3: TGTGCCAGCAGCGTAGAGACCCACACTGAAGCTTTCTTT.

This clonotype was observed many times. V and J are TRBV28 and TRBJ2-7; D gene ambiguous. CDR1 is MDHEN, CDR2 SYDVKM, per germline. This CDR3 is built from 11 residues. The V gene lost 3 bases and the J gene lost 0 bases, with 0 bases spanning the gap. The chain's CDR3 is CASSFSYEQYF. In nucleotides, the CDR3 is TGTGCCAGCAGTTTCTCCTACGAGCAGTACTTC.

At least ten counts were recorded for this clonotype. DNA for the CDR3: TGCAGCGTTGTAAGGGGAGGCGAGCAGTACTTC. It encodes CSVVRGGEQYF. V and J are TRBV29-1 and TRBJ2-7; maybe TRBD2 (6 bases). V lost 4 bases and J 6 bases, leaving 10 bases between the germline ends. The CDR3 is 11 amino acids. CDR1 and CDR2 from the germline V gene are SQVTM and ANQGSEA.

The rearrangement links TRBV28 to TRBJ2-5, with TRBD1 identical over 9 bases. The trim removed 5 bases at V and 5 bases at J, leaving 6 bases unmatched. In germline, CDR1 is MDHEN, CDR2 SYDVKM. This CDR3 is built from 14 residues. The CDR3 region is CASSEQGARETQYF. The CDR3 DNA is TGTGCCAGCAGTGAACAGGGGGCACGGGAGACCCAGTACTTC.

This clonotype was counted many times. V gene TRBV12-3 or TRBV12-4 combines with J gene TRBJ2-7, with no clear D. The CDR3 consists of 12 residues. Trimming stripped 2 bases from V and 6 bases from J, with 8 bases between. CDR3 sequence: CASSLLWGEQYF. DNA of the CDR3: TGTGCCAGCAGTTTATTGTGGGGCGAGCAGTACTTC.

This clonotype appeared many times. The chain has TRBV20-1 and TRBJ2-5, with D tentatively TRBD1 (6 bases). Trimming took off 3 bases at V and 4 bases at J, with 15 bases between the two ends. Germline V CDR1 and CDR2: DFQATT, SNEGSKA (reference sequence). This CDR3 is 14 amino acids long. As DNA, the CDR3 is TGCAGTGCTAGTCCGCGCAGGGGCAGAGAGACCCAGTACTTC. This codes for CSASPRRGRETQYF.

In this sample, this clonotype turned up many times. This chain links TRBV28 with TRBJ2-7; 9 nucleotides line up with TRBD1. Germline-derived CDR1 and CDR2 are MDHEN and SYDVKM. V dropped 0 bases and J dropped 4; count of bases not matched to a gene: 7. CDR3 length: 16 residues. For the CDR3, the DNA is TGTGCCAGCAGTTTATGGATCCGGGACAGGGCGTACGAGCAGTACTTC. This codes for CASSLWIRDRAYEQYF.

This clonotype has ten or more counts. The CDR3 nucleotides are TGTGCCAGCAGCAATTGCCGGGGGGCCTACGAGCAGTACTTC. Its protein product is CASSNCRGAYEQYF. The V call is TRBV7-4, the J call TRBJ2-7, with TRBD2 identical over 7 bases. The trim removed 5 bases at V and 2 bases at J, leaving 6 bases unmatched. CDR1 is SGHVT and CDR2 is SQSDAQ in the germline V gene. This CDR3 comprises 14 residues.

In this sample, this clonotype turned up many times. The chain uses TRBV7-9 and TRBJ1-5; tentative D call: TRBD1 (5 bases). V gave up 2 bases and J gave up 3 bases, with 8 bases separating them. Germline-derived CDR1 and CDR2 are SEHNR and FQNEAQ (reference sequence). The CDR3 totals 14 residues. For the CDR3, the DNA is TGTGCCAGCAGCTTATGGGACGACAATCAGCCCCAGCATTTT. It specifies CASSLWDDNQPQHF.

This clonotype has a count of ten or more. The J gene is TRBJ2-3, the V gene TRBV20-1; TRBD1 agrees at 9 bases. Trimming at V came to 1 base and at J to 4 bases, leaving 0 bases not matched to a gene. This CDR3 region has 13 residues. Germline CDR1 and CDR2: DFQATT and SNEGSKA (reference sequence). The CDR3 bases are TGCAGTGCTAGAGGGACAGGGGCAGATACGCAGTATTTT. It specifies CSARGTGADTQYF.

The chain uses TRBV7-2 and TRBJ2-5; D not resolved. The germline V and J ends were trimmed by 2 bases and 5 bases, with 12 bases remaining between them. The CDR3 runs 14 residues. Germline CDR1 SGHTA, CDR2 FQGNSA. The CDR3 loop is CASSLNRVGETQYF. CDR3 sequence (DNA): TGTGCCAGCAGCTTAAACCGGGTGGGTGAGACCCAGTACTTC.

This clonotype came up a few times. The chain has TRBV19 and TRBJ1-1; D is ambiguous. Germline V gene sequence: CDR1 LNHDA, CDR2 SQIVND (reference sequence). The CDR3 runs to 11 residues. Trimming left V 8 bases short and J 6 bases short, with 10 bases between. CDR3 residues: CASRREAEAFF. The CDR3 DNA sequence: TGTGCCAGTCGGCGGGAAGCTGAAGCTTTCTTT.